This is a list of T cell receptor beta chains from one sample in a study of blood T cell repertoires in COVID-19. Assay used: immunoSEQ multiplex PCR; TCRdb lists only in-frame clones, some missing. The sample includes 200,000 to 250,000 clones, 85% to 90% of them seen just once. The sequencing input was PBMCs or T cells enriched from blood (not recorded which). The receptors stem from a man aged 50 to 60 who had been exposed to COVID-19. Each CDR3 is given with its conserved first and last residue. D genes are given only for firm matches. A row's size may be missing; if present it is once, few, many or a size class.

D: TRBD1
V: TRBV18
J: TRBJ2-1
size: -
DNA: TGTGCCAGCTCCCTGGGACAGGTAGTTGAGCAGTTCTTC
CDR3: CASSLGQVVEQFF

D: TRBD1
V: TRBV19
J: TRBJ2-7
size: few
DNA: TGTGCCAGTAGTACCTCAGGGACAGGGGTGAATAGCGAGCAGTACTTC
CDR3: CASSTSGTGVNSEQYF

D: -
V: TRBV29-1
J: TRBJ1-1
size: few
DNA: TGCAGCGTTGATTCCTTCCGAGGCACTGAAGCTTTCTTT
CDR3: CSVDSFRGTEAFF

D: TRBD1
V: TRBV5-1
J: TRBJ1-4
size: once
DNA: TGCGCCAGCAGCTTGAGAGCCCGGGACAGGGGGAGGAGTAATGAAAAACTGTTTTTT
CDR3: CASSLRARDRGRSNEKLFF

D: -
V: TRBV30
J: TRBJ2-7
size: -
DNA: TGTGCCTGGAGTCTTGAGAGGCGGTACGAGCAGTACTTC
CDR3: CAWSLERRYEQYF

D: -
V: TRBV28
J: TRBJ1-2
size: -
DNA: TGTGCCAGCAGTTTACGAGTTCTTTACTATGGCTACACCTTC
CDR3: CASSLRVLYYGYTF

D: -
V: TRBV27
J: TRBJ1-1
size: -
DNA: TGTGCCAGTCCGACCGCCAGCAGTTCGGACAATTTTTTCACTGAAGCTTTCTTT
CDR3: CASPTASSSDNFFTEAFF

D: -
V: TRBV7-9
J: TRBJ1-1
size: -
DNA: TGTGCCAGCAGCTTAGCGGACAGTCAGAACACTGAAGCTTTCTTT
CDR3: CASSLADSQNTEAFF

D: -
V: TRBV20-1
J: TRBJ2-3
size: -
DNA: TGCAGTGCTAGTAGAAGGGGTACAGATACGCAGTATTTT
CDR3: CSASRRGTDTQYF

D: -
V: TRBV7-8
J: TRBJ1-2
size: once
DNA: TGTGCCAGCAGCCGGACACCGAACTATGGCTACACCTTC
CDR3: CASSRTPNYGYTF

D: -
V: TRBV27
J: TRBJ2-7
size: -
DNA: TGTGCCAGCAGTGCGGGATACGAGCAGTACTTC
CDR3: CASSAGYEQYF

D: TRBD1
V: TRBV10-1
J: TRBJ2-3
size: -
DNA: TGCGCCAGCAGTGAGTACCGACCGGGACAGGGGCGCACAGATACGCAGTATTTT
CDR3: CASSEYRPGQGRTDTQYF

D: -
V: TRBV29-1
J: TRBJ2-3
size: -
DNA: TGCAGCGTTGACCACAGGGTACCTACAGATACGCAGTATTTT
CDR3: CSVDHRVPTDTQYF

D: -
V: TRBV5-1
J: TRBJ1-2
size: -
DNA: TGCGCCAGCAGCGATCCCACCCAGGGAAACTATGGCTACACCTTC
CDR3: CASSDPTQGNYGYTF

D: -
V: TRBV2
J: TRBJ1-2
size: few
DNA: TGTGCCAGCAGGGCTAACATGGGGGGCTATGGCTACACCTTC
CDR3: CASRANMGGYGYTF

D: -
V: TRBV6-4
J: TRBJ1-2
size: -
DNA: TGTGCCAGCAGCCCCGACAGAACTTCCTATGGCTACACCTTC
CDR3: CASSPDRTSYGYTF

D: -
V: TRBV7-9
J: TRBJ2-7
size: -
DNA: TGTGCCAGCAGCTCGGCCGGGCGGGGGCACTACGAGCAGTACTTC
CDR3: CASSSAGRGHYEQYF

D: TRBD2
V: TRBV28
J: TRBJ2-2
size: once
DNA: TGTGCCAGCAGCACGCGGGGGGGCAACACCGGGGAGCTGTTTTTT
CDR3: CASSTRGGNTGELFF

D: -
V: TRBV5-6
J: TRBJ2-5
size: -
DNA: TGTGCCAGCAGCCTAGACGGGGGAGAGACCCAGTACTTC
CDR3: CASSLDGGETQYF

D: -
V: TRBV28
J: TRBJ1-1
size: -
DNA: TGTGCCAGCAGTTGGGGCAGGAAGTCGTACGAAGCTTTCTTT
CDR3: CASSWGRKSYEAFF

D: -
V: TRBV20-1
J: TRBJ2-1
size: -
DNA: TGCAGTGCTAGTTCCCAGATCAATGAGCAGTTCTTC
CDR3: CSASSQINEQFF

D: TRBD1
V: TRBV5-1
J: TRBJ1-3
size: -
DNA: TGCGCCAGCAGCTCGGACAGGGGAGCTGGAAACACCATATATTTT
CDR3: CASSSDRGAGNTIYF

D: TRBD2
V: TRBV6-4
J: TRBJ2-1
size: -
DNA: TGTGCCAGCAGTGACTCGAATAGCGGGGGGGGAAAGTACAATGAGCAGTTCTTC
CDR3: CASSDSNSGGGKYNEQFF

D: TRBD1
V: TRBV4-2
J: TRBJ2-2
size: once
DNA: TGTGCCAGCAGCCAAGATCGAGGGACAGGGGGGACCGGGGAGCTGTTTTTT
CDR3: CASSQDRGTGGTGELFF

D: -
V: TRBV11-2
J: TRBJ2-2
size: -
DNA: TGTGCCAGCAGCTTGTCAGGGGTGAACACCGGGGAGCTGTTTTTT
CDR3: CASSLSGVNTGELFF

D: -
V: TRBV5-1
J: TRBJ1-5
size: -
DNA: TGCGCCAGCAGCTTGAGGGTGCAACAGGGCGTCTTTAGCAATCAGCCCCAGCATTTT
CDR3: CASSLRVQQGVFSNQPQHF

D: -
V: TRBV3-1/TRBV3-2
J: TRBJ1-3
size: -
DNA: TGTGCCAGCAGCCAAGATAAGGCAGGTCTTGGAAACACCATATATTTT
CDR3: CASSQDKAGLGNTIYF

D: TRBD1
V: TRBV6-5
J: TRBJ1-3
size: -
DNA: TGTGCCAGCAGTTATGGACAGGATACTGGAAACACCATATATTTT
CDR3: CASSYGQDTGNTIYF

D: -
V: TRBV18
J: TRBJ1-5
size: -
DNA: TGTGCCAGCTCACCAGTTAGGGGAGGTCAGCCCCAGCATTTT
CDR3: CASSPVRGGQPQHF

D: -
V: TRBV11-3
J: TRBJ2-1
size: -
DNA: TGTGCCAGCAGCTTATACGTAGCGAATGGTGAGCAGTTCTTC
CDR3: CASSLYVANGEQFF

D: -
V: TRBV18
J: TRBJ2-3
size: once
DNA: TGTGCCAGCTCACCACCCTCCGGCACAGATACGCAGTATTTT
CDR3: CASSPPSGTDTQYF

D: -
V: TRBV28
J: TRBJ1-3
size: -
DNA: TGTGCCAGCCGAGAACCTGGAAACACCATATATTTT
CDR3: CASREPGNTIYF

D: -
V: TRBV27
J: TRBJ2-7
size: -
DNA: TGTGCCAGCAGTTTGGGGCAGTCCTACGAGCAGTACTTC
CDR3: CASSLGQSYEQYF

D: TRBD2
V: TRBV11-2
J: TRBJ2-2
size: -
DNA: TGTGCCAGCAGCCGATTAGGGACTAGCGGATACACCGGGGAGCTGTTTTTT
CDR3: CASSRLGTSGYTGELFF

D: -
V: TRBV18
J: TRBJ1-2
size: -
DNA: TGTGCCAGCTCACCACGACAGGAGAACTATGGCTACACCTTC
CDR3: CASSPRQENYGYTF

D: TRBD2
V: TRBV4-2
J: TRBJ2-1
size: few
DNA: TGTGCCAGCACCCCGACCGGACTAGCGGGGTCGAGCTCCTACAATGAGCAGTTCTTC
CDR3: CASTPTGLAGSSSYNEQFF

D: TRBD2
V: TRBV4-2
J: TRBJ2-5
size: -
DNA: TGTGCCAGCAGCCAGGAACTCGGGGGGGAAGAGACCCAGTACTTC
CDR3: CASSQELGGEETQYF

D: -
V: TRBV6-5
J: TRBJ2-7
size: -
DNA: TGTGCCAGCAGTTACCCAGGCACCTACGAGCAGTACTTC
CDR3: CASSYPGTYEQYF

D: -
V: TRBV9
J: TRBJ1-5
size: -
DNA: TGTGCCAGCAGCGCCTACAGCAATCAGCCCCAGCATTTT
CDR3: CASSAYSNQPQHF

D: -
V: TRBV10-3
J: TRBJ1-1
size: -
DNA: TGTGCCACTTCACGGGGAGTAGGCACTGAAGCTTTCTTT
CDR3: CATSRGVGTEAFF

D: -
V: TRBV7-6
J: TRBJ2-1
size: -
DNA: TGTGCCAGCAGCGCAACCGGGACTCCTAATGAGCAGTTCTTC
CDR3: CASSATGTPNEQFF

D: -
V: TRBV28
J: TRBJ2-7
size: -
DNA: TGTGCCAGCAGCGTAGGGGGGGGGATCCCCGAGCAGTACTTC
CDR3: CASSVGGGIPEQYF

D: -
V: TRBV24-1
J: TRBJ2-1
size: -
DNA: TGTGCCACCAGTGATCCGACGGGGACCTACAATGAGCAGTTCTTC
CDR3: CATSDPTGTYNEQFF

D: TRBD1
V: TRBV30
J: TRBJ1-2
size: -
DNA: TGTGCCTGGGGGACAGGGCATAACTATGGCTACACCTTC
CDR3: CAWGTGHNYGYTF

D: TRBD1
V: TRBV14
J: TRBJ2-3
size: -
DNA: TGTGCCAGCAGCCCCGGGACAGGGGCTGTTACAGATACGCAGTATTTT
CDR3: CASSPGTGAVTDTQYF

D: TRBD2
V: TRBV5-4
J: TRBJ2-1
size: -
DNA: TGTGCCAGCAGCCGAGTCAGGACTAGCGGATACAATGAGCAGTTCTTC
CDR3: CASSRVRTSGYNEQFF

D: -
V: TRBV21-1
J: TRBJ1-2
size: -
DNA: TGTGCCAGCAGCAGACTCGTTCATGGCTACACCTTC
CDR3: CASSRLVHGYTF

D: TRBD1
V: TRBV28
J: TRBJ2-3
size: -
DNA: TGTGCCAGCAGTTCGGGACAGGCCACAGATACGCAGTATTTT
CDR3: CASSSGQATDTQYF

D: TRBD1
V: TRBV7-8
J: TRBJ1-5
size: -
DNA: TGTGCCAGCAGCTCAGACCCGGGACAGAAGCTAAGAAATCAGCCCCAGCATTTT
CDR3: CASSSDPGQKLRNQPQHF

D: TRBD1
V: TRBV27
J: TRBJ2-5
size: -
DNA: TGTGCCAGCAGTTCCCTAGGGACAGGGTTCCAAGAGACCCAGTACTTC
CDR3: CASSSLGTGFQETQYF

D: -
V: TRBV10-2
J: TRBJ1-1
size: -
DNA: TGCGCCAGCAGTGATCGAGGAACCCCCGTGAACACTGAAGCTTTCTTT
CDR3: CASSDRGTPVNTEAFF

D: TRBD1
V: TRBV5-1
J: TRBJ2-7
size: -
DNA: TGCGCCAGCAGCCAAGGGGACAGCGCTATCCGGCAGTACTTC
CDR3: CASSQGDSAIRQYF

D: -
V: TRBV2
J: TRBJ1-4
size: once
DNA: TGTGCCAGCATGTCCGGGATTAATGAAAAACTGTTTTTT
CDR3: CASMSGINEKLFF

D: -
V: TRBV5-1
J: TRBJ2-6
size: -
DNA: TGCGCCAGCAGCTTGGGCAGGTCTGGGGCCAACGTCCTGACTTTC
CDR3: CASSLGRSGANVLTF

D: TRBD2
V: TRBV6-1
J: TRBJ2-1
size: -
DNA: TGTGCCAGCAGTGAACTAGCGGGAGGGGTTTACTACAATGAGCAGTTCTTC
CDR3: CASSELAGGVYYNEQFF

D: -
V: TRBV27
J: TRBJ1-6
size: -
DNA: TGTGCCAGCAGTTTATTCGGTAATTCACCCCTCCACTTT
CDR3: CASSLFGNSPLHF

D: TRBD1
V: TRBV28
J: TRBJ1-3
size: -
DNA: TGTGCCAGCAGTTCCCGGACAGGGAGGAAAGGAAACACCATATATTTT
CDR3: CASSSRTGRKGNTIYF

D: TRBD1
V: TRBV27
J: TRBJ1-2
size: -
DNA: TGTGCCAGCAGCCTCCGGGACAGGGACTATGGCTACACCTTC
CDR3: CASSLRDRDYGYTF

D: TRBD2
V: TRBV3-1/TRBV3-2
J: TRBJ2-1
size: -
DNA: TGTGCCAGCAGCCAAGGGACTAGTGGAACAGACTCCTACAATGAGCAGTTCTTC
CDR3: CASSQGTSGTDSYNEQFF

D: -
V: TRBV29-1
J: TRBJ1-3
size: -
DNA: TGCAGCGTTGCTTCCGGGACAAATACCGGGGACACCATATATTTT
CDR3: CSVASGTNTGDTIYF